The rows below give T cell receptor beta chains drawn from one sample of a study of regulatory T cells in long-lasting Graves disease. TCRdb analysed the multiplex PCR reads with MiXCR anew, one entry per CDR3 protein. This table holds 650,000 to 700,000 distinct CDR3 sequences, around 32% found once. The sequences come from peripheral blood mononuclear cells (PBMCs), collected when the disease was refractory, from a patient treated with antithyroid drugs. These receptors all stem from a female donor with Graves disease. Each CDR3 is given with its conserved first and last residue. D genes are given only for firm matches. Not every row has a clone size; where given, it reads once, few, many or a size class.

clone size,D gene,J gene,V gene,CDR3 DNA,CDR3 protein
many,NA,TRBJ1-4,TRBV15,TGTGCCACCAGCAGAGATCTCGGGGGGCGCGAGGAAAAACTGTTTTTT,CATSRDLGGREEKLFF
NA,TRBD1,TRBJ2-2,TRBV19,TGTGCCAGTAAAACCGGGACAGTGACCGGGGAGCTGTTTTTT,CASKTGTVTGELFF
few,NA,TRBJ1-1,TRBV5-1,TGCGCCAGCAGCTTGGCACAAAGAAACACTGAAGCTTTCTTT,CASSLAQRNTEAFF
once,TRBD1,TRBJ1-1,TRBV25-1,TGTGCCAGCAGTGAATTAGTGGGACAGCCACTAGCTTTCTTT,CASSELVGQPLAFF
many,TRBD2,TRBJ2-1,TRBV12-3/TRBV12-4,TGTGCCAGCAGTCCTAGCGGGAGTACGCATGAGCAGTTCTTC,CASSPSGSTHEQFF
few,NA,TRBJ2-1,TRBV12-3/TRBV12-4,TGTGCCAGCAGTTTTGGAAGGGGGTCCGGGACCCTGATATACAATGAGCAGTTCTTC,CASSFGRGSGTLIYNEQFF
few,NA,TRBJ1-1,TRBV19,TGTGCCAGTCGCCGAGTGGGAGGGACTGAAGCTTTCTTT,CASRRVGGTEAFF
many,TRBD2,TRBJ2-5,TRBV7-2,TGTGCCAGCAGGACCCGGGCGGGAGTTCAGGAGACCCAGTACTTC,CASRTRAGVQETQYF
NA,NA,TRBJ1-5,TRBV5-6,TGTGCCAGCAGCTTGGGACTGGTGGATCAGCCCCAGCATTTT,CASSLGLVDQPQHF
NA,TRBD1,TRBJ2-6,TRBV27,TGTGCCAGCAGTCTCTCACCGGGACAGGGGTGGGTCACTGGGGCCAACGTCCTGACTTTC,CASSLSPGQGWVTGANVLTF
many,NA,TRBJ2-5,TRBV29-1,TGCAGCGTTCGCAGAGGGATCGCGCAGGAGACCCAGTACTTC,CSVRRGIAQETQYF
few,NA,TRBJ2-5,TRBV18,TGTGCCAGCTCACCCATCCTAGCGCGCCAAGAGACCCAGTACTTC,CASSPILARQETQYF
NA,TRBD1,TRBJ2-5,TRBV6-1,TGTGCCAGCAGGGGCAGGGGGCGCGGAGAGACCCAGTACTTC,CASRGRGRGETQYF
NA,TRBD2,TRBJ2-7,TRBV28,TGTGCCAGCAGTGCACCGGGACGGGGGGCCTACGAGCAGTACTTC,CASSAPGRGAYEQYF
few,NA,TRBJ2-7,TRBV7-2,TGTGCCAGCAGCTTAGCTCCGTTCAGCTCCTACGAGCAGTACTTC,CASSLAPFSSYEQYF
few,NA,TRBJ2-7,TRBV11-2,TGTGCCAGCAGCCCAGCGGCTTTATCCTACGAACAGTACTTC,CASSPAALSYEQYF
few,NA,TRBJ1-1,TRBV6-1,TGTGCCAGCAGCTCCGAAAGGCAGATGAACACTGAAGCTTTCTTT,CASSSERQMNTEAFF
few,TRBD1,TRBJ1-1,TRBV7-3,TGTGCCAGCAGGGAGACGACAGGGAGCCAGAACACTGAAGCTTTCTTT,CASRETTGSQNTEAFF
NA,NA,TRBJ2-7,TRBV11-2,TGTGCCGGCAGCAGAACCCGACAGGCATCCTACGAGCAGTACTTC,CAGSRTRQASYEQYF
few,TRBD2,TRBJ2-1,TRBV2,TGTGCCAGCAGTGAAAACGCGGGGGGGTACAATGAGCAGTTCTTC,CASSENAGGYNEQFF
NA,NA,TRBJ1-1,TRBV12-3/TRBV12-4,TGTGCCAGCAGAATGACAGGAGACGATGAAGCTTTCTTT,CASRMTGDDEAFF
NA,NA,TRBJ2-5,TRBV6-2/TRBV6-3,TGTGCCAGCAGTGAAATGGCAGCTCGCCAAGAGACCCAGTACTTC,CASSEMAARQETQYF